Below, 5 T cell receptor beta chains from the same sample are listed, as sequenced in a study of cytomegalovirus exposure and HLA in healthy donors. A multiplex PCR was run with 60 Vbeta primers and 13 Jbeta primers. The table came from immunoSEQ multiplex PCR; TCRdb's copy has only in-frame clones and leaves some out. The profile shows approximately 97,000 clones, roughly four fifths of them singletons. The sample consisted of PBMCs. These TCRs come from a man in his forties in good health and CMV-seronegative.

The chain employs TRBV7-9 and TRBJ2-1; 10 nucleotides match TRBD2. This CDR3 is 14 amino acids long. Losses at the gene ends were 2 bases for V and 7 bases for J; bases not matched to a gene: 2. Germline-derived CDR1 and CDR2 are SEHNR and FQNEAQ (reference sequence). The CDR3 loop reads CASSLTSGVNEQFF. CDR3 DNA: TGTGCCAGCAGCTTAACTAGCGGGGTTAATGAGCAGTTCTTC.

The chain carries TRBV28 and TRBJ1-2; no reliable D call. V was pared by 5 bases and J by 2 bases, with 15 bases between. The CDR3 length is 15 residues. Germline V gene data show CDR1 as MDHEN and CDR2 as SYDVKM. For the CDR3, the DNA is TGTGCCAGCAGTCCCTGGGGAGGAGGGAACTATGGCTACACCTTC. Translated: CASSPWGGGNYGYTF.

This clone appeared a few times. V gene TRBV7-2 combines with J gene TRBJ1-2, with 9 bases identical to TRBD1. The CDR3 spans 14 residues. V shed 1 base and J 8 bases; nucleotides not matched to a gene: 5. Germline CDR1 SGHTA, CDR2 FQGNSA. The CDR3 region has the DNA TGTGCCAGCAGCTTAGGGGACAGGGCCTCGGGCTACACCTTC. It codes for CASSLGDRASGYTF. Supplemented by reference TRBV7-2 and TRBJ1-2, the full variable domain reads GAGVSQSPSNKVTEKGKDVELRCDPISGHTALYWYRQSLGQGLEFLIYFQGNSAPDKSGLPSDRFSAERTGGSVSTLTIQRTQQEDSAVYLCASSLGDRASGYTFGSGTRLTVV.

J is TRBJ2-2 and V is TRBV6-5; possible D gene TRBD1, 5 bases. Trimming took 2 bases from V and 1 from J, leaving 8 bases between them. CDR3 length: 15 residues. The germline gives CDR1 MNHEY, CDR2 SVGAGI. Here the CDR3 DNA reads TGTGCCAGCAGTTACACTACAGGGAACACCGGGGAGCTGTTTTTT. As protein: CASSYTTGNTGELFF.

This chain uses TRBV6-1 with TRBJ2-4; 7 nucleotides match TRBD1. The CDR3 runs 16 residues. After removal of 3 bases from V and 7 bases from J, the junction contained 12 bases not matched to a gene. The germline V gene has CDR1 MNHNS and CDR2 SASEGT. The DNA of the CDR3 is TGTGCCAGCAGTGATCACAGGGGATTGCTGGGGAACATTCAGTACTTC. It encodes CASSDHRGLLGNIQYF.